Following are 14 T cell receptor beta chains from one sample sequenced in a study of CD8 T cells in ankylosing spondylitis. Using its own MiXCR run on the 5' RACE reads, TCRdb lists one record per CDR3 protein. The sample holds some 290,000 distinct CDR3 sequences, around 20% seen once. Sequences were obtained from blood, either unsorted or a sorted T cell fraction (not recorded which). Receptors were obtained from a male donor with ankylosing spondylitis or in good health (not recorded which).

The chain carries TRBV3-1 and TRBJ1-2; D remains ambiguous. The CDR3 is made up of 15 amino acids. The V and J ends lost 4 bases and 0 bases respectively, with 12 bases between them. Germline CDR1 is LGHDT and CDR2 is YNNKEL (reference sequence). CDR3 sequence: CASSPGRAPNYGYTF. CDR3 sequence (DNA): TGTGCCAGCAGCCCCGGTAGGGCGCCTAACTATGGCTACACCTTC. The full variable domain, with the rest looked up from reference TRBV3-1 and TRBJ1-2, is DTAVSQTPKYLVTQMGNDKSIKCEQNLGHDTMYWYKQDSKKFLKIMFSYNNKELIINETVPNRFSPKSPDKAHLNLHINSLELGDSAVYFCASSPGRAPNYGYTFGSGTRLTVV.

This clonotype has a handful of counts. The chain carries TRBV7-3 and TRBJ1-1; 7 positions agree with TRBD1. Germline-derived CDR1 and CDR2 are SGHTA and FQGTGA. Trimming took 5 bases from V and 6 from J; bases not matched to a gene: 9. CDR3 length equals 14 residues. The CDR3 nucleotides are TGTGCCAGCAGCCTCCATGGGACAGATGCTGAAGCTTTCTTT. It encodes CASSLHGTDAEAFF.

This clonotype has more than one count but fewer than ten. The CDR3 coding sequence is TGCGCCAGCAGCTTGGTACTCCCGAACGGCGCAGATACGCAGTATTTT. Protein product: CASSLVLPNGADTQYF. The chain combines TRBV5-1 with TRBJ2-3; D unresolved. Germline V CDR1 and CDR2: SGHRS, YFSETQ. The CDR3 has 16 residues. The V end lost 0 bases, the J end lost 4 bases, and 15 bases lay between the germline ends.

There are many counts of this clonotype. The chain employs TRBV12-3 or TRBV12-4 and TRBJ2-2; tentatively, D is TRBD2 (6 bases). The CDR3 totals 14 residues. V shed 5 bases and J shed 4 bases, with 11 bases lying between them. The CDR3 DNA reads TGTGCCAGCAGTCCTGGACTACCCACCGGGGAGCTGTTTTTT. Protein: CASSPGLPTGELFF.

In its sample, this clonotype was seen a few times. The chain employs TRBV28 and TRBJ2-4; a weak D match, TRBD2 (5 bases). V was clipped by 4 bases and J by 3 bases, with 19 bases between them. Germline V lookup: CDR1 MDHEN, CDR2 SYDVKM. CDR3 length equals 17 residues. The CDR3 bases are TGTGCCAGCAGTTCGAGCGGCGTCGAGCGAGGCAAAAACATTCAGTACTTC. It specifies CASSSSGVERGKNIQYF.

The CDR3: CASSQAGWGVGNQPQHF. CDR3 DNA: TGTGCCAGCAGCCAAGCGGGTTGGGGGGTTGGCAATCAGCCCCAGCATTTT. This sequence joins TRBV3-1 and TRBJ1-5; TRBD1 is a possible D gene (5 bases). This CDR3 spans 17 amino acids. V lost 1 base and J 2 bases, leaving 15 bases between the germline ends. Germline V gene lookup returns CDR1 LGHDT and CDR2 YNNKEL (reference sequence).

The rearrangement links TRBV30 to TRBJ1-6; a possible D gene is TRBD1 (6 bases). This CDR3 comprises 15 residues. Germline-derived CDR1 and CDR2 are GTSNPN and SVGIG (reference sequence). The V and J ends lost 4 bases and 9 bases respectively, with 19 bases between them. This CDR3 reads CAWNLDRQRGSPLHF. CDR3 nucleotide sequence: TGTGCCTGGAACTTAGACAGGCAAAGGGGTTCACCCCTCCACTTT.

This sequence joins TRBV12-3 or TRBV12-4 and TRBJ2-5; tentative D call: TRBD2 (5 bases). CDR3 length equals 13 residues. With 5 bases removed from V and 8 bases from J, the gap between germline ends came to 15 bases. Here the CDR3 DNA reads TGTGCCAGCAGTCCACTAGAAGTCGGAACCCAGTACTTC. As protein: CASSPLEVGTQYF.

The V call is TRBV25-1, the J call TRBJ2-2, with D possibly matching TRBD1 (6 bases). The V end was cut by 5 bases, the J end by 5 bases, with 12 bases between. This CDR3 has 14 amino acids. Germline V gene lookup returns CDR1 MGHDK and CDR2 SYGVNS. CDR3 bases: TGTGCCAGCAGTCACGACAGGTTGACCGGGGAGCTGTTTTTT. Protein sequence: CASSHDRLTGELFF.

The V call is TRBV2, the J call TRBJ2-4; the D is unclear. CDR1 is SNHLY, CDR2 FYNNEI, per germline. This CDR3 is 13 amino acids long. Trimming took off 1 base at V and 8 bases at J, with 9 bases between the two ends. CDR3 amino acids: CASSEGGWDIQYF. The CDR3 coding sequence is TGTGCCAGCAGTGAAGGTGGCTGGGACATTCAGTACTTC.

The sample holds many counts of this clonotype. The chain joins TRBV12-3 or TRBV12-4 to TRBJ1-4, with D uncertain. V was pared by 1 base and J by 5 bases, with 8 bases between. The CDR3 covers 14 residues. This CDR3 is CASSLESGNEKLFF. The CDR3 DNA sequence: TGTGCCAGCAGTTTAGAGTCCGGGAATGAAAAACTGTTTTTT.

This clonotype was found a few times. This rearrangement joins TRBV5-1 to TRBJ2-5; D might be TRBD1 (5 bases). V shed 4 bases and J shed 4 bases, with 17 bases lying between them. The CDR3 is 15 residues long. Germline CDR1 is SGHRS and CDR2 is YFSETQ. CDR3 protein: CASSRTDGRGETQYF. The CDR3 DNA reads TGCGCCAGCAGCCGAACCGACGGTAGGGGAGAGACCCAGTACTTC.

This rearrangement joins TRBV24-1 to TRBJ2-5; D unclear. The ends were cut back, 1 base at V and 2 bases at J, with 13 bases in the middle. The CDR3 length is 16 residues. Germline values: CDR1 KGHDR, CDR2 SFDVKD. In DNA form, the CDR3 reads TGTGCCACCAGTGATTTTAGGAGTGCTGGGCAAGAGACCCAGTACTTC. Translated, it gives CATSDFRSAGQETQYF.

The J gene is TRBJ2-3, the V gene TRBV9; 8 nucleotides agree with TRBD1. V gave up 0 bases and J gave up 4 bases; unmatched junction bases: 19. The CDR3 length is 20 residues. CDR1 SGDLS and CDR2 YYNGEE come from the germline V gene. CDR3 sequence (DNA): TGTGCCAGCAGCGTAGAGGGGACCCGCTCTTCCTACAGGGGGGCAGATACGCAGTATTTT. This translates into CASSVEGTRSSYRGADTQYF. Using reference TRBV9 and TRBJ2-3 for the parts outside the CDR3, the full variable domain is DSGVTQTPKHLITATGQRVTLRCSPRSGDLSVYWYQQSLDQGLQFLIQYYNGEERAKGNILERFSAQQFPDLHSELNLSSLELGDSALYFCASSVEGTRSSYRGADTQYFGPGTRLTVL.